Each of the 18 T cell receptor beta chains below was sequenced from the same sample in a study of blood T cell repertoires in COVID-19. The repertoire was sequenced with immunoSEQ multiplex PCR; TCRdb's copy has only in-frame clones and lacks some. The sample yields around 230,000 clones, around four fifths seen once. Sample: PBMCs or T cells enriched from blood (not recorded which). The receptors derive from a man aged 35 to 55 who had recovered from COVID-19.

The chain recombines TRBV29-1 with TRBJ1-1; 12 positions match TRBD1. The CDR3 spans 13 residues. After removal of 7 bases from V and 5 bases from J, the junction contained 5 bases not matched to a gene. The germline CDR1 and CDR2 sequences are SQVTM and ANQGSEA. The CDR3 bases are TGCAGCGCCTTGGGACAGGGGGCAACTGAAGCTTTCTTT. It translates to CSALGQGATEAFF.

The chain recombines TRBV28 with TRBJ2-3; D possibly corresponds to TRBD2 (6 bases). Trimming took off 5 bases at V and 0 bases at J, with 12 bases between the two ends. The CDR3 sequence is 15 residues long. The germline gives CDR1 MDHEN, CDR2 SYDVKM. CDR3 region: CASSLSGTSTDTQYF. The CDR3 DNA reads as TGTGCCAGCAGTCTTTCGGGGACTAGCACAGATACGCAGTATTTT.

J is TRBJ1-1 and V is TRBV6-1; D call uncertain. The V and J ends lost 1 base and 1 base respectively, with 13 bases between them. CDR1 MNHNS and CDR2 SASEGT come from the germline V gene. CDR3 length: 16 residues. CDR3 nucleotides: TGTGCCAGCAGTGAAGAGCGGATCATAGGGAACACTGAAGCTTTCTTT. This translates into CASSEERIIGNTEAFF.

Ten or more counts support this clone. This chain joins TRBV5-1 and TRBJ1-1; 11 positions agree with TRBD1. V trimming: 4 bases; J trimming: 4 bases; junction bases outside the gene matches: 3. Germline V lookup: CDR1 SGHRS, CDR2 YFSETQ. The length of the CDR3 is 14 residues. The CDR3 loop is CASSRTGGSTEAFF. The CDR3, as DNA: TGCGCCAGCAGCAGGACAGGGGGCAGCACTGAAGCTTTCTTT.

CDR3 amino acids: CATSRDRTAEAFF. In DNA form, the CDR3 reads TGTGCCACCAGCAGAGATCGCACAGCTGAAGCTTTCTTT. V usage is TRBV15 and J usage is TRBJ1-1; D not certain. This CDR3 region has 13 residues. Trimming pared 0 bases from V and 6 bases from J, leaving 8 bases between. Germline CDR1 reads LNHNV; CDR2 reads YYDKDF (reference sequence).

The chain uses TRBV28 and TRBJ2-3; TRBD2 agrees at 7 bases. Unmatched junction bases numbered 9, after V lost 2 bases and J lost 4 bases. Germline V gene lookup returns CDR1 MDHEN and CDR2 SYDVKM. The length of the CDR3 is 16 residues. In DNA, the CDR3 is TGTGCCAGCAGTTTAGTCGGCCTAGCGGTTGCAGATACGCAGTATTTT. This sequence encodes CASSLVGLAVADTQYF.

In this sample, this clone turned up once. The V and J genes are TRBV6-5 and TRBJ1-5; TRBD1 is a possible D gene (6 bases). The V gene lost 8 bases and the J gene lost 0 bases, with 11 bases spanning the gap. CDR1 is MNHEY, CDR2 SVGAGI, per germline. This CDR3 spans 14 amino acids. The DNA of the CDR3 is TGTGCCAGCTTGGACAGACATAGCAATCAGCCCCAGCATTTT. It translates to CASLDRHSNQPQHF.

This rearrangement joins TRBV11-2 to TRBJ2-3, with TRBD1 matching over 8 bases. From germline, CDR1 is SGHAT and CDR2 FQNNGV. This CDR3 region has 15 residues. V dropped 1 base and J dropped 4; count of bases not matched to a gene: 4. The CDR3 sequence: CASSLADRVADTQYF. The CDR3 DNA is TGTGCCAGCAGCTTAGCGGACAGGGTTGCAGATACGCAGTATTTT.

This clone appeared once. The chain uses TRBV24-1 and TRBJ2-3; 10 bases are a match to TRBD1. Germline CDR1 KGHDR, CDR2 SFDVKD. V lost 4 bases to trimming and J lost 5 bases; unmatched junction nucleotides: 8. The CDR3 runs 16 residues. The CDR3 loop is CATSDLGQGQVDTQYF. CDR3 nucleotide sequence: TGTGCCACCAGTGACTTGGGACAGGGGCAGGTAGATACGCAGTATTTT.

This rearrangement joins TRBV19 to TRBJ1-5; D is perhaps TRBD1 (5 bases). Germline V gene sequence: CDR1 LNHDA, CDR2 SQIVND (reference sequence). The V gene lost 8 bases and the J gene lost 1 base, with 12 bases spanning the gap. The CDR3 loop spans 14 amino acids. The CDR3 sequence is CASLGGVSNQPQHF. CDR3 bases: TGTGCCAGTCTCGGGGGAGTCAGCAATCAGCCCCAGCATTTT.

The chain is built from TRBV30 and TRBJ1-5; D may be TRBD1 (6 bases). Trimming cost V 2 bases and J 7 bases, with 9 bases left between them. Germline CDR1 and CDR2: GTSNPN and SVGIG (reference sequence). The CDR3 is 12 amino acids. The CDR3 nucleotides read TGTGCCTGGAGTCAACAGGGCCAGCCCCAGCATTTT. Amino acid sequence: CAWSQQGQPQHF.

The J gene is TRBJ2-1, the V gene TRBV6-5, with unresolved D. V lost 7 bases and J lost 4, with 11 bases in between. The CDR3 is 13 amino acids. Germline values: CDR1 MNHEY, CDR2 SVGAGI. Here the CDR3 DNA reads TGTGCCAGCAATTCCGCGCGGTACAATGAGCAGTTCTTC. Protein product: CASNSARYNEQFF.

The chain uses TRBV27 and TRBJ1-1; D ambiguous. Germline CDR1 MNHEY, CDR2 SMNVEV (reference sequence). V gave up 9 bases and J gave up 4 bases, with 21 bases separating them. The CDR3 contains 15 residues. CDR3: CASTRYGSVGTEAFF. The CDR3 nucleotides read TGTGCCAGTACTAGATACGGGTCCGTGGGCACTGAAGCTTTCTTT.

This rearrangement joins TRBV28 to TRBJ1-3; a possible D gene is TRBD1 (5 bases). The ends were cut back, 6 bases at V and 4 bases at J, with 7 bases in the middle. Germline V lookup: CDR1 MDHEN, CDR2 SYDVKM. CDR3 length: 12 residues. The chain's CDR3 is CASRQDGNTIYF. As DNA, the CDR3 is TGTGCCAGCAGACAGGACGGAAACACCATATATTTT.

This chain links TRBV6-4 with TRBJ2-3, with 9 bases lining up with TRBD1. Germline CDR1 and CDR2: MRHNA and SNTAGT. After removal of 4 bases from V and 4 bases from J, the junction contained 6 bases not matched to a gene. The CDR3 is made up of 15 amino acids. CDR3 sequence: CASSVGTGPADTQYF. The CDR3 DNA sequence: TGTGCCAGCAGTGTCGGGACAGGGCCTGCAGATACGCAGTATTTT.

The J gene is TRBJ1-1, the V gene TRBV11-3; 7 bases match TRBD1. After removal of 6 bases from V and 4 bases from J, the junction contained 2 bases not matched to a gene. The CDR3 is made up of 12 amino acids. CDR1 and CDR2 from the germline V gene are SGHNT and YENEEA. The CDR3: CASSQGGTEAFF. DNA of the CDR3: TGTGCCAGCAGTCAGGGGGGCACTGAAGCTTTCTTT.

In DNA, the CDR3 is TGCGCCAGCAGCCAAGATCGGGAACTGAACACTGAAGCTTTCTTT. This codes for CASSQDRELNTEAFF. V gene TRBV4-3 combines with J gene TRBJ1-1; no reliable D call. The CDR3 length is 15 residues. Germline CDR1 reads LGHNA; CDR2 reads YSLEER. Trimming removed 0 bases at V and 0 bases at J, with 8 bases between.

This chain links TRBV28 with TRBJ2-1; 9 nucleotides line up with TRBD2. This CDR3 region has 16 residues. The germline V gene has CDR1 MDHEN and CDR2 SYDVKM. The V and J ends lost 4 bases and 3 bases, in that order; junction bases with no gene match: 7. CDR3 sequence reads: CASSSTGTSSYNEQFF. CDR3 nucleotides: TGTGCCAGCAGTTCGACCGGGACTAGCAGCTACAATGAGCAGTTCTTC.